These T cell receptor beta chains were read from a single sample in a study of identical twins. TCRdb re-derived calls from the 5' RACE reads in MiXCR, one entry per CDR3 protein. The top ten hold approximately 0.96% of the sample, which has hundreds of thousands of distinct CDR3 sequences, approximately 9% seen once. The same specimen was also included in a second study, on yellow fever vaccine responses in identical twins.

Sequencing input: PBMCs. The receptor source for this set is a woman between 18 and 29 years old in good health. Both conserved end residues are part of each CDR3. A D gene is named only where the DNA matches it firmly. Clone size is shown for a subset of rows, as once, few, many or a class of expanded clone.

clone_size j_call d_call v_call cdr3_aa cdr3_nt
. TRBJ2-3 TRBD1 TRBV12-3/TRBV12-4 CASRLLGQVTDTQYF TGTGCCAGCAGGCTCCTGGGACAGGTCACAGATACGCAGTATTTT
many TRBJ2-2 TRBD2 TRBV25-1 CASSGGTSGRENTGELFF TGTGCCAGCAGTGGAGGGACTAGCGGGAGAGAAAACACCGGGGAGCTGTTTTTT
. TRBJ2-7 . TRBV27 CASSAEGPGYEQYF TGTGCCAGCAGTGCAGAGGGTCCCGGGTACGAGCAGTACTTC
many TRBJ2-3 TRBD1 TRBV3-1 CASSLRTGSTDTQYF TGTGCCAGCAGCCTCAGGACAGGTAGCACAGATACGCAGTATTTT
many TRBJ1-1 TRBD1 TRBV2 CASSSGRGALNTEAFF TGTGCCAGCAGTTCGGGCAGGGGGGCCCTGAACACTGAAGCTTTCTTT
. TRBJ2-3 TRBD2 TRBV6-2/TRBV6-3 CASSYTRGRPGTSYTDTQYF TGTGCCAGCAGTTACACTCGCGGGAGGCCAGGGACCTCATACACAGATACGCAGTATTTT
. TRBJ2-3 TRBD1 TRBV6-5 CASSYGQGHTDTQYF TGTGCCAGCAGTTATGGACAGGGGCACACAGATACGCAGTATTTT
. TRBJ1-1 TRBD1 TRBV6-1 CASSSGTGVGNTEAFF TGTGCCAGCAGCTCCGGGACAGGGGTTGGGAACACTGAAGCTTTCTTT
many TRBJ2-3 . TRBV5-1 CASCLTRSTDTQYF TGCGCCAGCTGTCTCACTAGGAGCACAGATACGCAGTATTTT
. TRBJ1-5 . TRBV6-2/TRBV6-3 CASSSGERPQHF TGTGCCAGCAGTTCAGGGGAGCGGCCCCAGCATTTT
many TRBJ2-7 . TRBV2 CASSERGYEQYF TGTGCCAGCAGTGAACGGGGCTACGAGCAGTACTTC
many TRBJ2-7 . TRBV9 CASSVAWKSSYEQYF TGTGCCAGCAGCGTAGCCTGGAAGAGCTCCTACGAGCAGTACTTC
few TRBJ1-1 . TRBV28 CASSLGLKSEAFF TGTGCCAGCAGTTTGGGACTTAAGTCTGAAGCTTTCTTT
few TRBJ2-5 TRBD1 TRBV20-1 CSARGDRGRPETQYF TGCAGTGCTAGGGGGGACAGGGGGCGTCCAGAGACCCAGTACTTC
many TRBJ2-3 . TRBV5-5 CASSLVGAFSTDTQYF TGTGCCAGCAGCTTGGTTGGCGCTTTTAGCACAGATACGCAGTATTTT
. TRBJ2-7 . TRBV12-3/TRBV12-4 CASSRQQGGREQYF TGTGCCAGCAGCCGACAACAGGGAGGTCGCGAGCAGTACTTC
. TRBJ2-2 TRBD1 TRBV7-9 CASSRNRGRTGELFF TGTGCCAGCAGCAGGAACAGGGGGCGCACCGGGGAGCTGTTTTTT
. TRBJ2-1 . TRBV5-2 CAMSPASGRGYNEQFF TGTGCCATGAGCCCTGCTAGCGGGAGGGGCTACAATGAGCAGTTCTTC
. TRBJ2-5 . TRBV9 CASSPRGDPVQETQYF TGTGCCAGCAGCCCCCGCGGGGACCCCGTTCAAGAGACCCAGTACTTC
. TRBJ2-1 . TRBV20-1 CSAREGPLNEQFF TGCAGTGCTAGGGAGGGCCCTCTCAATGAGCAGTTCTTC
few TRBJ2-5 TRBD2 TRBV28 CASSFVVRGGRVGETQYF TGTGCCAGCAGTTTCGTGGTGCGGGGCGGGAGGGTCGGGGAGACCCAGTACTTC
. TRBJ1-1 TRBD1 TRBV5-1 CASSFDPGQGPLGTEAFF TGCGCCAGCAGCTTTGATCCGGGACAGGGGCCATTGGGCACTGAAGCTTTCTTT
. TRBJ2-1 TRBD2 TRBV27 CASSRTSSGNSYEQFF TGTGCCAGCAGTCGTACTTCTAGCGGGAACAGTTATGAGCAGTTCTTC
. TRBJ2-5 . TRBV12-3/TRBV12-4 CASAGPRDSGETQYF TGTGCCAGCGCTGGGCCGCGGGACTCAGGGGAGACCCAGTACTTC
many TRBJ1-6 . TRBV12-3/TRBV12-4 CASSLGRSSYNSPLHF TGTGCCAGCAGTTTAGGTCGTTCCTCCTATAATTCACCCCTCCACTTT
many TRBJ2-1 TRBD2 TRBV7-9 CASSTSSGYYNEQFF TGTGCCAGCAGCACTTCTAGCGGATACTACAATGAGCAGTTCTTC
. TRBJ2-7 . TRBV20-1 CSAPRQGQEQYF TGCAGTGCTCCACGCCAGGGACAAGAGCAGTACTTC
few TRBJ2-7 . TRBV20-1 CSARDAATQSFEQYF TGCAGTGCTAGAGATGCGGCCACACAATCGTTCGAGCAGTACTTC
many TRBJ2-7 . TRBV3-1 CASSQEGALAQYF TGTGCCAGCAGCCAAGAGGGGGCCCTTGCGCAGTACTTC
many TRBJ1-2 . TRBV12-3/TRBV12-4 CASSQIPNYGYTF TGTGCCAGCAGCCAGATACCGAACTATGGCTACACCTTC
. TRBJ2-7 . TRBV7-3 CASSPRPGAPYEQYF TGTGCCAGCAGCCCGCGTCCGGGGGCCCCCTACGAGCAGTACTTC
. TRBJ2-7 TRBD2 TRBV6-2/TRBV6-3 CASSYAPLASGSLYEQYF TGTGCCAGCAGTTACGCCCCCTTGGCTAGCGGGAGTCTATACGAGCAGTACTTC
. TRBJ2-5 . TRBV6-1 CASRGLAPGTQYF TGTGCCAGCAGAGGACTGGCACCGGGGACCCAGTACTTC
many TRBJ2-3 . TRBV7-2 CASSLWSTDTQYF TGTGCCAGCAGTTTATGGAGCACAGATACGCAGTATTTT
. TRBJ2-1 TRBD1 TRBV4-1 CASSPDRVYNEQFF TGCGCCAGCAGCCCGGACAGGGTCTACAATGAGCAGTTCTTC
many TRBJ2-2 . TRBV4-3 CASSQDRTGELFF TGTGCCAGCAGCCAAGATCGGACCGGGGAGCTGTTTTTT
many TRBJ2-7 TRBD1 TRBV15 CATSREQGAYEQYF TGTGCCACCAGCAGAGAACAGGGGGCCTACGAGCAGTACTTC
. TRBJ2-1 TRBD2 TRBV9 CASSPTGGASSSYNEQFF TGTGCCAGCAGCCCAACCGGGGGGGCCTCGAGCTCCTACAATGAGCAGTTCTTC
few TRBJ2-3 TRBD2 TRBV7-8 CASSLGAAASGSFSPDTQYF TGTGCCAGCAGCTTAGGAGCCGCGGCTAGCGGGAGTTTTTCGCCAGATACGCAGTATTTT
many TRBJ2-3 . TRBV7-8 CASSTARFTDTQYF TGTGCCAGCAGCACCGCCCGGTTCACAGATACGCAGTATTTT
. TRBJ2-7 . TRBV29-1 CSVSQGPYEQYF TGCAGCGTATCACAGGGACCCTACGAGCAGTACTTC
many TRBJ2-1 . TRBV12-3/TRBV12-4 CASTTMSSYNEQFF TGTGCCAGCACTACTATGAGCTCCTACAATGAGCAGTTCTTC
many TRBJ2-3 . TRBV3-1 CASSQGGTQYF TGTGCCAGCAGTCAGGGAGGTACGCAGTATTTT
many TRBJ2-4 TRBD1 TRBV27 CASRNTGAAKNIQYF TGTGCCAGCAGAAATACAGGGGCGGCCAAAAACATTCAGTACTTC
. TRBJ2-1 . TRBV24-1 CATSEEVYDEQFF TGTGCCACCAGTGAGGAGGTTTATGATGAGCAGTTCTTC
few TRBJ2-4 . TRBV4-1 CASSQVTGAKNIQYF TGCGCCAGCAGCCAAGTAACTGGGGCCAAAAACATTCAGTACTTC
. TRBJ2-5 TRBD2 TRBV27 CASSSTLTSGRSGTQYF TGTGCCAGCAGTTCGACCCTGACTAGCGGGAGATCAGGGACCCAGTACTTC
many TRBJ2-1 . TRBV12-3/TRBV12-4 CASTLMDPSSYNEQFF TGTGCCAGCACACTCATGGATCCTAGCTCCTACAATGAGCAGTTCTTC
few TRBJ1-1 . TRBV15 CATSRSVGVGNTEAFF TGTGCCACCAGCAGATCCGTGGGGGTCGGGAACACTGAAGCTTTCTTT
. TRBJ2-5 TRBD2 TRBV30 CAWSVTGGETQYF TGTGCCTGGAGTGTAACGGGAGGAGAGACCCAGTACTTC